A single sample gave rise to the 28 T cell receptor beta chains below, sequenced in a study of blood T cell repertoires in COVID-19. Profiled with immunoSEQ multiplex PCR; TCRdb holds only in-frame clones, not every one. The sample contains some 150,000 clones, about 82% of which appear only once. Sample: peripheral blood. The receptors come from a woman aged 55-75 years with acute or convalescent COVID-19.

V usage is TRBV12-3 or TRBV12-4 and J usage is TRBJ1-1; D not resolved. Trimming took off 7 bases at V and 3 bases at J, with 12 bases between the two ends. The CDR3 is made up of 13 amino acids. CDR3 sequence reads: CASKGDGDTEAFF. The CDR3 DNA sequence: TGTGCCAGCAAGGGAGATGGAGACACTGAAGCTTTCTTT.

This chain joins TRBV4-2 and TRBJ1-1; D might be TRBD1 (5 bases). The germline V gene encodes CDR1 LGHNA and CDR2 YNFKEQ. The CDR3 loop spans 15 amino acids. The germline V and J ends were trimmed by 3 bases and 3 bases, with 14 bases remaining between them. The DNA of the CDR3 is TGTGCCAGCAGCCACCAGGGTTCTGAAGACACTGAAGCTTTCTTT. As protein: CASSHQGSEDTEAFF.

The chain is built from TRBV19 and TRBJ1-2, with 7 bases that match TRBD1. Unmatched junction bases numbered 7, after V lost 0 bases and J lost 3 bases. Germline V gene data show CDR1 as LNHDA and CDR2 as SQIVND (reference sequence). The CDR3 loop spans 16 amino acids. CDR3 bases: TGTGCCAGTAGTATAGACCGACAGGGTTCCGACTATGGCTACACCTTC. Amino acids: CASSIDRQGSDYGYTF.

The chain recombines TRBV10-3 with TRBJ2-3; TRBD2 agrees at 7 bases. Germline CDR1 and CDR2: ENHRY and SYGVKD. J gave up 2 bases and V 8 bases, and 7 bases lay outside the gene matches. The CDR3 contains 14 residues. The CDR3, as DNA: TGTGCCATCGATTGGGGGGGATACACAGATACGCAGTATTTT. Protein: CAIDWGGYTDTQYF.

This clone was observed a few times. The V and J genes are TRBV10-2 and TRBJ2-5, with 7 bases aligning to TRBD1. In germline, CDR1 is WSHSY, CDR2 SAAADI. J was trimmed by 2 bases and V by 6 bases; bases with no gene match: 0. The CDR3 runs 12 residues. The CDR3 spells CASSRGQETQYF. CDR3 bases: TGCGCCAGCAGCAGGGGGCAAGAGACCCAGTACTTC.

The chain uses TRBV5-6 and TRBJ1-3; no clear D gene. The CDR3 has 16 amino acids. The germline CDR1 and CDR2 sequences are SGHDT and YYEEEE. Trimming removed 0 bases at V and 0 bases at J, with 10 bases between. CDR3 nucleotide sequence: TGTGCCAGCAGCTTGGTCCCCGTGAGCTCTGGAAACACCATATATTTT. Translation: CASSLVPVSSGNTIYF.

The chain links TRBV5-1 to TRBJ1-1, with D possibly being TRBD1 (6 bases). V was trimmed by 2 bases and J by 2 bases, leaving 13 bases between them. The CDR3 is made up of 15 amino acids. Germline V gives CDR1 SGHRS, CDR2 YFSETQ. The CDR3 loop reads CASSLQGTPNTEAFF. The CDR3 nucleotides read TGCGCCAGCAGCTTACAGGGTACCCCTAACACTGAAGCTTTCTTT.

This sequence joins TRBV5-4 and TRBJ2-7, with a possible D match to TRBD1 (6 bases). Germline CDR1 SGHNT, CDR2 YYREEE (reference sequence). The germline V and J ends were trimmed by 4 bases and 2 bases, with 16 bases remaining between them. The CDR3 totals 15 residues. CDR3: CASSETGYDTYEQYF. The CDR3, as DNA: TGTGCCAGCAGCGAAACAGGGTATGATACCTACGAGCAGTACTTC.

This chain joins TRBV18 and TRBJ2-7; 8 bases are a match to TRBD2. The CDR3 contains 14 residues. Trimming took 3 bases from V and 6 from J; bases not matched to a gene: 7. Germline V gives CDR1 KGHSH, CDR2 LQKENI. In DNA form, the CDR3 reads TGTGCCAGCTCACCCGGGACTAGGGTAACCGAGCAGTACTTC. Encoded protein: CASSPGTRVTEQYF.

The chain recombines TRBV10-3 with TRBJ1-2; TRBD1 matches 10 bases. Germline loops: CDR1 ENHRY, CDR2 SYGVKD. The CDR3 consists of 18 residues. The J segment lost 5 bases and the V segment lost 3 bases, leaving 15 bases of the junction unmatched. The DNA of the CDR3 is TGTGCCATCAGTGAATCAGGGACAGGGGCTACGTACCGATATGGCTACACCTTC. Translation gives CAISESGTGATYRYGYTF.

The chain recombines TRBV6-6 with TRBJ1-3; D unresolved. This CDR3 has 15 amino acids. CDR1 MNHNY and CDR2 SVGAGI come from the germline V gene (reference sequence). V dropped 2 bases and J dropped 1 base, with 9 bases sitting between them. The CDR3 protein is CASSYPPGSGNTIYF. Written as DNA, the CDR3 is TGTGCCAGCAGTTACCCTCCGGGATCTGGAAACACCATATATTTT.

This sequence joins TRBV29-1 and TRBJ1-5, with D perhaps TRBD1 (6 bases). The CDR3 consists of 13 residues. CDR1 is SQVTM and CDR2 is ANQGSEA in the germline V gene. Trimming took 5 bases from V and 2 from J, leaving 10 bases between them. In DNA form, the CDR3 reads TGCAGCGTTCAACAGGGTGGCAATCAGCCCCAGCATTTT. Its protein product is CSVQQGGNQPQHF.

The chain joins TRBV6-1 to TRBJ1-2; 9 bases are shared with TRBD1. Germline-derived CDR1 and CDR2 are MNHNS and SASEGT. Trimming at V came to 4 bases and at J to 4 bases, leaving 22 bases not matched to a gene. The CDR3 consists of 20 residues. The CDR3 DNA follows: TGTGCCAGCAGTGTCCGTTTTGGGGCGACCTTGGGACAGGGTGCCTATGGCTACACCTTC. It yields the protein CASSVRFGATLGQGAYGYTF.

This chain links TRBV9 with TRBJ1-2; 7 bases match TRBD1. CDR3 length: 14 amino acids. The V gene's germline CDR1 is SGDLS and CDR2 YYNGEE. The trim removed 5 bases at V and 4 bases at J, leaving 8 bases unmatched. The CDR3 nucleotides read TGTGCCAGCAGTGCCGACAGGGCATTCTATGGCTACACCTTC. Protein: CASSADRAFYGYTF.

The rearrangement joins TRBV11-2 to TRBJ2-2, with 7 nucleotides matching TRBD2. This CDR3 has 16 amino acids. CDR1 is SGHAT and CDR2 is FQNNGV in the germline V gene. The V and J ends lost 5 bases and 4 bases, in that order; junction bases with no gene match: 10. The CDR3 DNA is TGTGCCAGCAGCCCCCGGGGGGTGGTGGGCACCGGGGAGCTGTTTTTT. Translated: CASSPRGVVGTGELFF.

The CDR3 protein is CASSSGYDGNTQYF. CDR3 bases: TGTGCCAGCTCCTCGGGGTACGATGGGAATACGCAGTATTTT. The chain is built from TRBV18 and TRBJ2-3; weak D call: TRBD2 (5 bases). The V end was cut by 6 bases, the J end by 7 bases, with 17 bases between. CDR3 length: 14 amino acids. Per the germline V gene, CDR1 is KGHSH and CDR2 is LQKENI.

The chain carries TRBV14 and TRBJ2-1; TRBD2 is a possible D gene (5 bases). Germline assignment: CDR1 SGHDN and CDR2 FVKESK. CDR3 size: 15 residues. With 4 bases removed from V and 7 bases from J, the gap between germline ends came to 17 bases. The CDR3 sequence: CASSPGVSSGNEQFF. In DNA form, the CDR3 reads TGTGCCAGCAGCCCCGGGGTCTCTTCGGGGAATGAGCAGTTCTTC.

The CDR3: CASSMGTGNAQPQHF. DNA of the CDR3: TGCGCCAGCAGCATGGGGACAGGGAACGCTCAGCCCCAGCATTTT. The J gene is TRBJ1-5, the V gene TRBV5-1, with 9 bases identical to TRBD1. Germline lookup yields CDR1 SGHRS and CDR2 YFSETQ. This CDR3 region has 15 residues. Trimming at V came to 4 bases and at J to 6 bases, leaving 8 bases not matched to a gene.

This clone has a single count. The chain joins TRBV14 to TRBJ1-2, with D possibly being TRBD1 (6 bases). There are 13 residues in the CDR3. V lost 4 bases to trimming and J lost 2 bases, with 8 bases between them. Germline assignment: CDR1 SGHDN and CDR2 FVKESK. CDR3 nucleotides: TGTGCCAGCAGCCCGGACAGAAACTATGGCTACACCTTC. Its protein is CASSPDRNYGYTF.

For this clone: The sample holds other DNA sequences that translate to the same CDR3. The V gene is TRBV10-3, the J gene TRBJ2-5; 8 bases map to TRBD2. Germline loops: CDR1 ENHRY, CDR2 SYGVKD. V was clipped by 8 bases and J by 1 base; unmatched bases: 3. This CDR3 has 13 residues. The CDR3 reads CAISGTSQETQYF. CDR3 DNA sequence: TGTGCCATCTCCGGGACTAGCCAAGAGACCCAGTACTTC.

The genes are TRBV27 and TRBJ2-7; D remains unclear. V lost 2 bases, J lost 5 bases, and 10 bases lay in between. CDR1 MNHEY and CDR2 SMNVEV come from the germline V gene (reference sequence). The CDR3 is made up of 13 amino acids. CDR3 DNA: TGTGCCAGCAGTTTAGCCAGGTCAAACGAGCAGTACTTC. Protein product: CASSLARSNEQYF.

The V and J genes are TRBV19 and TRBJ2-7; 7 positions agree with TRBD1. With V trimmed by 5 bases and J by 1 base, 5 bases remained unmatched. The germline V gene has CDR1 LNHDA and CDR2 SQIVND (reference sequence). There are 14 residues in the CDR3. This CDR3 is CASSPRDRSYEQYF. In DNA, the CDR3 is TGTGCCAGTAGTCCCCGGGACAGATCCTACGAGCAGTACTTC.

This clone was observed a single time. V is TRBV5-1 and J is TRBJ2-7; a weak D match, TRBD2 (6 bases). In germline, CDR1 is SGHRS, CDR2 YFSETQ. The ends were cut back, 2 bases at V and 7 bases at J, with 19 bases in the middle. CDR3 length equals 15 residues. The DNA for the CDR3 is TGCGCCAGCAGCTTTCGGGCCGGGACTCCCCAGGAGCAGTACTTC. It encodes CASSFRAGTPQEQYF.

CDR3 DNA: TGTGCCAGTACTGCCCGGGACAGGGGTAGTTTTAGCAATCAGCCCCAGCATTTT. This gives the protein CASTARDRGSFSNQPQHF. The V and J genes are TRBV19 and TRBJ1-5, with 10 bases matching TRBD1. The CDR3 has 18 residues. Losses at the gene ends were 7 bases for V and 0 bases for J; bases not matched to a gene: 12. Germline V gives CDR1 LNHDA, CDR2 SQIVND (reference sequence).

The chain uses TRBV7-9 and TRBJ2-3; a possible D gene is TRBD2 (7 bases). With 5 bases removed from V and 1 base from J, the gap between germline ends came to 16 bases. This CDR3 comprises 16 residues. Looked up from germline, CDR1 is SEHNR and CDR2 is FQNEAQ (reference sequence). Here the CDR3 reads CASSPAGGRGTDTQYF. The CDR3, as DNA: TGTGCCAGCAGCCCCGCCGGGGGGCGGGGCACAGATACGCAGTATTTT.

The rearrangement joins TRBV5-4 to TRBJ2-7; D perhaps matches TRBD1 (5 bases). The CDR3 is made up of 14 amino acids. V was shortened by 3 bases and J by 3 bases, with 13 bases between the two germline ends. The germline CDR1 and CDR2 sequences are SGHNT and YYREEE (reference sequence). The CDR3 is CASSSRQQLYEQYF. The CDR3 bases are TGTGCCAGCAGCTCCAGACAGCAACTCTACGAGCAGTACTTC.

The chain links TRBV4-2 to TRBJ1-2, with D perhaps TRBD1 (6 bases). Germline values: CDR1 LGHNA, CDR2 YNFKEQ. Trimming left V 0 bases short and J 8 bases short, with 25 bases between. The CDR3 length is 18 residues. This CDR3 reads CASSQDSGRDTLTWGYTF. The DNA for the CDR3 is TGTGCCAGCAGCCAAGATAGCGGGCGGGACACCTTAACGTGGGGCTACACCTTC.

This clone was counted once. CDR3 loop: CASSYWTGDYTF. DNA for the CDR3: TGTGCCAGCAGTTACTGGACAGGCGACTACACCTTC. The J gene is TRBJ1-2, the V gene TRBV6-5; 7 bases agree with TRBD1. The CDR3 covers 12 residues. With 1 base clipped from V and 10 bases from J, the junction kept 3 bases outside the gene matches. From germline, CDR1 is MNHEY and CDR2 SVGAGI.